What follows is one TCR beta chain and its context. Its specificity is not known. The sample is drawn from a study of T cell responses to AZD1222 COVID-19 vaccine. Whole-study findings and limits: Spike as a whole was targeted by vaccine-associated CD4 TCRs, dominant at 160-218 and 743-854. Targeting of unmutated variant regions was reportedly seen in nearly half of spike-specific TCRs.

Clones were read by immunoSEQ multiplex PCR, and TCRdb kept only the in-frame ones, dropping some. Here the sample spans roughly 91,000 clones, about nine tenths being singletons. Germline values: CDR1 GTSNPN, CDR2 SVGIG (reference sequence). V lost 2 bases and J lost 8; bases outside the gene matches: 9. The CDR3 sequence is 14 residues long. The rearrangement joins TRBV30 to TRBJ1-2; 9 bases line up with TRBD1. The starting material was peripheral blood, obtained on day 0 of AZD1222 vaccination. This TCR came from an adult in good health. In nucleotides, the CDR3 is TGTGCCTGGAGTAAAGGGGACAGGGTGGGAGGCTACACCTTC. Its translation is CAWSKGDRVGGYTF.